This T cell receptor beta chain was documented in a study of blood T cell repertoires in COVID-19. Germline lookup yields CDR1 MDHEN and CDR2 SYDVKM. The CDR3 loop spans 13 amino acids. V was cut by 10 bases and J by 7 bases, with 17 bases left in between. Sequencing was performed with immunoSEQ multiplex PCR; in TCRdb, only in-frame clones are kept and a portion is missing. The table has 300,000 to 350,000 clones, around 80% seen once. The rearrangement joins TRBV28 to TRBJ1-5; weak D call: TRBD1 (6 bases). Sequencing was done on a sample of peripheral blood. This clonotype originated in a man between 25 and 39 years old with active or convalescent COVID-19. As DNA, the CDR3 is TGTGCCACCCTGGGGGGGCTAGGACAGCCCCAGCATTTT. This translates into CATLGGLGQPQHF. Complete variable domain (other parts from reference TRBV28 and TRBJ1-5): DVKVTQSSRYLVKRTGEKVFLECVQDMDHENMFWYRQDPGLGLRLIYFSYDVKMKEKGDIPEGYSVSREKKERFSLILESASTNQTSMYLCATLGGLGQPQHFGDGTRLSIL.